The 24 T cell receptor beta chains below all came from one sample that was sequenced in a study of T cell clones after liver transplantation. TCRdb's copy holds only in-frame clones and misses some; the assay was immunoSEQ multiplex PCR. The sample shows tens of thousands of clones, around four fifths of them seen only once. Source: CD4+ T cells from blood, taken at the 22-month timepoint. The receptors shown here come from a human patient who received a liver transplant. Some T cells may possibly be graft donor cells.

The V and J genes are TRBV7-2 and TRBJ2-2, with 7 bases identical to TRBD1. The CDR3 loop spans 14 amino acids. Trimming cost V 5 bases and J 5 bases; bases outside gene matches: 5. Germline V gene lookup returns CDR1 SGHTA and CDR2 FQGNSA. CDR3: CASSPNRGTGELFF. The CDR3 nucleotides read TGTGCCAGCAGCCCGAACAGGGGTACCGGGGAGCTGTTTTTT. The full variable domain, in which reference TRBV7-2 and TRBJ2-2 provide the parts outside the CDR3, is GAGVSQSPSNKVTEKGKDVELRCDPISGHTALYWYRQSLGQGLEFLIYFQGNSAPDKSGLPSDRFSAERTGGSVSTLTIQRTQQEDSAVYLCASSPNRGTGELFFGEGSRLTVL.

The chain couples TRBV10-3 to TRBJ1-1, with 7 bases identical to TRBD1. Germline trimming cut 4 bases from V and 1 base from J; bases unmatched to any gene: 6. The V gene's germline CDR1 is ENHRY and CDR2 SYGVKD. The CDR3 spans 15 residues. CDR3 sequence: CAISATGAPNTEAFF. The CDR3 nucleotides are TGTGCCATCAGTGCAACAGGGGCCCCGAACACTGAAGCTTTCTTT.

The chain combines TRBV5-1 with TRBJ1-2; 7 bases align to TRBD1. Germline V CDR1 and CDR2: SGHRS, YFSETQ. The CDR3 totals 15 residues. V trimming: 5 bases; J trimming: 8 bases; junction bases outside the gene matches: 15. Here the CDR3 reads CASSNRQGIKDGYTF. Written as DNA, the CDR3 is TGCGCCAGCAGTAACCGACAGGGAATCAAGGACGGCTACACCTTC.

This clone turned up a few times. This chain's CDR3 is CASSPGQNTGELFF. The DNA of the CDR3 is TGTGCCAGCTCACCGGGACAGAACACCGGGGAGCTGTTTTTT. The V and J genes are TRBV18 and TRBJ2-2, with a tentative D call TRBD1 (6 bases). Germline CDR1 and CDR2: KGHSH and LQKENI. This CDR3 has 14 residues. Trimming took off 3 bases at V and 1 base at J, with 6 bases between the two ends.

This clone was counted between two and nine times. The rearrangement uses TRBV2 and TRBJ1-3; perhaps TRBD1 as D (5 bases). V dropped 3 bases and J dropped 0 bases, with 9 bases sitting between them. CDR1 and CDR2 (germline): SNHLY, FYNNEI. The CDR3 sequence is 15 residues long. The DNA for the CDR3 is TGTGCCAGCAGTGAGGGGCGGGGCTCTGGAAACACCATATATTTT. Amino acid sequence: CASSEGRGSGNTIYF.

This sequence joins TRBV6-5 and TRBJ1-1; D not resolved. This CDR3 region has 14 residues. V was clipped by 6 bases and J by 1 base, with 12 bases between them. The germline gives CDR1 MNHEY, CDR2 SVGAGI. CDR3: CASRGGRENTEAFF. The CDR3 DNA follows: TGTGCCAGCAGAGGCGGACGGGAGAACACTGAAGCTTTCTTT.

The CDR3 DNA is TGTGCCAGCACGAACAGAAGAGGGGACGAGCAGTACTTC. Translating gives CASTNRRGDEQYF. The rearrangement joins TRBV6-1 to TRBJ2-7; D possibly uses TRBD1 or TRBD2 (5 bases each). The CDR3 extends over 13 amino acids. In germline, CDR1 is MNHNS, CDR2 SASEGT. Trimming took 7 bases from V and 5 from J, leaving 15 bases between them.

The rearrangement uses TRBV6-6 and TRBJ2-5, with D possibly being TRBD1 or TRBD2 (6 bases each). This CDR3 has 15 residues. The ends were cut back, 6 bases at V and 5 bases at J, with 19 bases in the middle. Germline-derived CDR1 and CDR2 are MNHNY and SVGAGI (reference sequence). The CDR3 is CASSSGLGGGETQYF. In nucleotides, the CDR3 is TGTGCCAGCAGCAGCGGGTTGGGGGGCGGTGAGACCCAGTACTTC.

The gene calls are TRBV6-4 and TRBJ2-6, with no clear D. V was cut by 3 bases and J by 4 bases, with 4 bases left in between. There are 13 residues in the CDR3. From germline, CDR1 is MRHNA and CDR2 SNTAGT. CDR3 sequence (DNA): TGTGCCAGCAGTGAGGGAGGGGCCAACGTCCTGACTTTC. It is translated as CASSEGGANVLTF.

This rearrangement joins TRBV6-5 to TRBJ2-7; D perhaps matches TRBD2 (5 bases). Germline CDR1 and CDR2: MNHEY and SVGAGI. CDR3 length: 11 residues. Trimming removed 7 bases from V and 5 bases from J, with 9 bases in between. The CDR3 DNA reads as TGTGCCAGCACGGAGGCCCACGAGCAGTACTTC. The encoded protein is CASTEAHEQYF.

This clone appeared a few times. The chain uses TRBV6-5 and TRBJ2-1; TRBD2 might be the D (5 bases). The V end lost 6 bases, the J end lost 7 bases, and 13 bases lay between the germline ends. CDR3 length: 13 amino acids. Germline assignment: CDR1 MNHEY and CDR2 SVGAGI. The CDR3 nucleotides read TGTGCCAGCAGCCGTGGACGGGAAAATGAGCAGTTCTTC. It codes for CASSRGRENEQFF.

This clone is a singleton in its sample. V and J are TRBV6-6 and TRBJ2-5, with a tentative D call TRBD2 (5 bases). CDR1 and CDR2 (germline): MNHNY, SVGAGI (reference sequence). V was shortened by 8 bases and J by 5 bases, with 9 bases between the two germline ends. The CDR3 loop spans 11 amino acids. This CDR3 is CASGRGETQYF. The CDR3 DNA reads TGTGCCAGCGGCAGAGGGGAGACCCAGTACTTC.

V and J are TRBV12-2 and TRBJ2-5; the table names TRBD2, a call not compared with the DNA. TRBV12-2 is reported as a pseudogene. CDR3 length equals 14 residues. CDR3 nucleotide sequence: TGTGCAAGTCGCTGCGGACCGGGAAGGGAGACCCAGTACTTC. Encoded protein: CASRCGPGRETQYF.

The CDR3 loop is CASSPTGTFKGEQYF. CDR3 nucleotide sequence: TGTGCCAGCAGCCCAACAGGGACCTTCAAGGGCGAGCAGTACTTC. J is TRBJ2-7 and V is TRBV11-2, with a possible D match to TRBD1 (6 bases). This CDR3 spans 15 amino acids. Germline assignment: CDR1 SGHAT and CDR2 FQNNGV. The V end lost 5 bases, the J end lost 6 bases, and 20 bases lay between the germline ends.

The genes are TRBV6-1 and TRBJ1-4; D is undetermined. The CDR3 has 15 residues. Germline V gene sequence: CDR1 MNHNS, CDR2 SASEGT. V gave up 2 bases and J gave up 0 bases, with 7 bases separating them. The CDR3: CASSEPGATNEKLFF. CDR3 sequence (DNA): TGTGCCAGCAGTGAACCCGGAGCAACTAATGAAAAACTGTTTTTT.

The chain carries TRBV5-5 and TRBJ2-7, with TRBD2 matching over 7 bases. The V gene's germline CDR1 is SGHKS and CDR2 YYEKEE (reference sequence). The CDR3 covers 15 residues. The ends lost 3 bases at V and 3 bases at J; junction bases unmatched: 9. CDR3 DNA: TGTGCCAGCAGCTCCGGACTAGTCGGGGTCTACGAGCAGTACTTC. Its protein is CASSSGLVGVYEQYF. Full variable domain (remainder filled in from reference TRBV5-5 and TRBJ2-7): DAGVTQSPTHLIKTRGQQVTLRCSPISGHKSVSWYQQVLGQGPQFIFQYYEKEERGRGNFPDRFSARQFPNYSSELNVNALLLGDSALYLCASSSGLVGVYEQYFGPGTRLTVT.

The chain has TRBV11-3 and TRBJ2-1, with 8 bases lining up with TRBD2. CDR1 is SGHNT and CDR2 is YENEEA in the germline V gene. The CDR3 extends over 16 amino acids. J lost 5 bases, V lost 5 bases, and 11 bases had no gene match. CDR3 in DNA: TGTGCCAGCAGCACCGGGACTAGGATCAAGGACAATGAGCAGTTCTTC. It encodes CASSTGTRIKDNEQFF.

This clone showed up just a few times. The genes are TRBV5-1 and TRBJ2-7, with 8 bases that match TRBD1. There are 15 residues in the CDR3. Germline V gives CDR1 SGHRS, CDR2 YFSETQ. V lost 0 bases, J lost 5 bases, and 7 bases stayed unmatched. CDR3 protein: CASSLGAGGVNEQYF. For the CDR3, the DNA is TGCGCCAGCAGCTTGGGGGCAGGGGGCGTCAACGAGCAGTACTTC.

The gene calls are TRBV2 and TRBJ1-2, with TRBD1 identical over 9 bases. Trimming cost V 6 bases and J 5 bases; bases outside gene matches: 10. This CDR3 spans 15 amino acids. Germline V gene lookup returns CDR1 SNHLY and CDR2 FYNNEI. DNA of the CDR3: TGTGCCAGCAGCAACCGTGACAGGGGGGGATATGGCTACACCTTC. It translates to CASSNRDRGGYGYTF.

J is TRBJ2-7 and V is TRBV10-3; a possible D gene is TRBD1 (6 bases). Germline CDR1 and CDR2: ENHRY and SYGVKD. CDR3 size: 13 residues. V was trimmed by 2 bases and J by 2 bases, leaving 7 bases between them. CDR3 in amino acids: CAISEGQPYEQYF. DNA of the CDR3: TGTGCCATCAGTGAGGGACAGCCCTACGAGCAGTACTTC.

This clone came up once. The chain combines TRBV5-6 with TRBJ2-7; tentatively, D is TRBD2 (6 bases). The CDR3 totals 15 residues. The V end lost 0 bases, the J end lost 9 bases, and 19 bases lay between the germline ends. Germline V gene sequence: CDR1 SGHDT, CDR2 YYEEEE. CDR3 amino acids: CASSLAGTGTLGQYF. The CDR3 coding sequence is TGTGCCAGCAGCTTGGCTGGGACTGGGACCTTGGGGCAGTACTTC.

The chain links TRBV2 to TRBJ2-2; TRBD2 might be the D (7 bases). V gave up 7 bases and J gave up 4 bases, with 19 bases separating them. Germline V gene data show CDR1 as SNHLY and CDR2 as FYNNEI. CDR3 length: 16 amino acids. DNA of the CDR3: TGTGCCAGCAAGGGAGTGTTGGGGGGGCGCACCGGGGAGCTGTTTTTT. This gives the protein CASKGVLGGRTGELFF.

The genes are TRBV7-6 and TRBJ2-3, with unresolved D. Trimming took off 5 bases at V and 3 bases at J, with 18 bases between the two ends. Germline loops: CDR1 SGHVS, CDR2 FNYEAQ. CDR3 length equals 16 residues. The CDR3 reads CASSPNHKTETDTQYF. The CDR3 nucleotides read TGTGCCAGCAGCCCCAATCACAAAACAGAAACAGATACGCAGTATTTT.

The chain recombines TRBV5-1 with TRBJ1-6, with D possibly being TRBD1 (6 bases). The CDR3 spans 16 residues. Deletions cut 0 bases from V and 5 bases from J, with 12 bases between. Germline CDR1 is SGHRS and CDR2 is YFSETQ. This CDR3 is CASSLVPGANNSPLHF. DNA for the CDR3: TGCGCCAGCAGCTTGGTTCCGGGGGCGAATAATTCACCCCTCCACTTT.